The next 8 T cell receptor beta chains were all read from a single sample in a study of cytomegalovirus exposure and HLA in healthy donors. Method: immunoSEQ multiplex PCR; TCRdb's copy keeps in-frame clones and lacks some. Found here are about 220,000 clones, approximately 90% of them singletons; the top ten hold 1.1%. Sequencing was done on a sample of PBMCs. The source is a woman under 30 in good health and CMV-seronegative.

The chain is built from TRBV10-2 and TRBJ2-7; 7 bases match TRBD1. Losses at the gene ends were 2 bases for V and 0 bases for J; bases not matched to a gene: 7. Germline V CDR1 and CDR2: WSHSY, SAAADI. The CDR3 has 16 amino acids. CDR3 sequence: CASSETRDSFSYEQYF. The CDR3 nucleotides read TGCGCCAGCAGTGAGACCCGGGACAGTTTCTCCTACGAGCAGTACTTC.

V and J are TRBV5-6 and TRBJ2-7, with 8 positions matching TRBD2. The V gene end was trimmed by 2 bases and the J gene end by 2 bases; junction bases not matched to a gene: 6. This CDR3 has 15 residues. Looked up from germline, CDR1 is SGHDT and CDR2 is YYEEEE. In nucleotides, the CDR3 is TGTGCCAGCAGCTTAGGAATAGCGGGGACCTACGAGCAGTACTTC. It is translated as CASSLGIAGTYEQYF.

The genes are TRBV6-5 and TRBJ1-1; 9 bases match TRBD1. Germline CDR1 MNHEY, CDR2 SVGAGI. The CDR3 contains 16 residues. J lost 3 bases, V lost 4 bases, and 9 bases had no gene match. The CDR3 DNA is TGTGCCAGCAGTTCAAGTCGGAGACAGGGGGACACTGAAGCTTTCTTT. Its protein is CASSSSRRQGDTEAFF.

This clone was counted a single time. J is TRBJ2-7 and V is TRBV7-9, with D possibly matching TRBD2 (5 bases). V lost 7 bases to trimming and J lost 8 bases, with 15 bases between them. This CDR3 region has 12 residues. CDR1 and CDR2 (germline): SEHNR, FQNEAQ (reference sequence). CDR3 region: CASTPTSYKQYF. The CDR3, as DNA: TGTGCCAGCACCCCTACTAGTTACAAGCAGTACTTC.

This clone was seen a handful of times. The chain couples TRBV27 to TRBJ2-2; no definite D call. The V gene lost 4 bases and the J gene lost 8 bases, with 5 bases spanning the gap. Germline V CDR1 and CDR2: MNHEY, SMNVEV (reference sequence). This CDR3 has 11 amino acids. The CDR3 protein is CASSSLGELFF. In nucleotides, the CDR3 is TGTGCCAGCAGTTCCCTGGGGGAGCTGTTTTTT.

The chain has TRBV5-1 and TRBJ2-1; 12 nucleotides match TRBD2. V dropped 4 bases and J dropped 8; count of bases not matched to a gene: 10. The length of the CDR3 is 16 residues. CDR1 SGHRS and CDR2 YFSETQ come from the germline V gene. CDR3 protein: CASSLSLAGGGDEQFF. DNA for the CDR3: TGCGCCAGCAGCCTATCCCTAGCGGGAGGGGGGGATGAGCAGTTCTTC.

The chain is built from TRBV30 and TRBJ2-1, with 7 bases matching TRBD2. Germline trimming cut 0 bases from V and 7 bases from J; bases unmatched to any gene: 12. Germline V gene sequence: CDR1 GTSNPN, CDR2 SVGIG (reference sequence). The CDR3 is 16 residues long. The CDR3 nucleotides are TGTGCCTGGAGTGTAAAAGGGAGGGCCGTTAGGAATGAGCAGTTCTTC. Encoded protein: CAWSVKGRAVRNEQFF. Combining the CDR3 with reference TRBV30 and TRBJ2-1 gives the whole variable domain SQTIHQWPATLVQPVGSPLSLECTVEGTSNPNLYWYRQAAGRGLQLLFYSVGIGQISSEVPQNLSASRPQDRQFILSSKKLLLSDSGFYLCAWSVKGRAVRNEQFFGPGTRLTVL.

This rearrangement joins TRBV11-2 to TRBJ2-7, with 14 nucleotides matching TRBD2. The CDR3 contains 17 residues. Germline CDR1 and CDR2: SGHAT and FQNNGV. The V gene end was trimmed by 6 bases and the J gene end by 4 bases; junction bases not matched to a gene: 11. The CDR3 loop reads CASSPHMGLAGVYEQYF. The CDR3 coding sequence is TGTGCCAGCAGTCCTCACATGGGACTAGCGGGAGTGTACGAGCAGTACTTC.